Following are 22 T cell receptor beta chains from one sample sequenced in a study of shared clonotypes between healthy human individuals. Sequencing used immunoSEQ multiplex PCR; TCRdb keeps in-frame clones, though not all of them. The table has some 2,400,000 clones, 90% to 96% seen once. Sample: naive CD4+ T cells sorted from blood. Subset in this sample: CD45RA+ positively selected. The receptors derive from a man younger than 35 in good health.

The V and J genes are TRBV11-1 and TRBJ2-7; 7 positions match TRBD1. The trim removed 2 bases at V and 4 bases at J, leaving 14 bases unmatched. Looked up from germline, CDR1 is SGHAT and CDR2 is FQDESV (reference sequence). The CDR3 is 17 residues long. This chain's CDR3 is CASSLFRTGTDSYEQYF. CDR3 sequence (DNA): TGTGCCAGCAGCTTATTCAGAACCGGGACAGACAGTTACGAGCAGTACTTC.

The genes are TRBV4-1 and TRBJ2-3, with 8 bases identical to TRBD2. The CDR3 runs to 18 residues. The J segment lost 8 bases and the V segment lost 1 base, leaving 17 bases of the junction unmatched. The germline CDR1 and CDR2 sequences are MGHRA and YSYEKL. CDR3 residues: CASSQVLTGLVRFGTQYF. The DNA for the CDR3 is TGCGCCAGCAGCCAAGTACTAACGGGACTAGTAAGGTTCGGTACGCAGTATTTT.

The chain recombines TRBV10-3 with TRBJ2-4, with D possibly TRBD2 on 5 matching bases. CDR3 length: 13 amino acids. With 2 bases removed from V and 6 bases from J, the gap between germline ends came to 8 bases. Germline V gene data show CDR1 as ENHRY and CDR2 as SYGVKD. This CDR3 reads CAISEAGVNIQYF. The CDR3, as DNA: TGTGCCATCAGTGAGGCCGGGGTAAACATTCAGTACTTC.

The chain has TRBV5-4 and TRBJ2-2; 8 bases agree with TRBD1. V was clipped by 4 bases and J by 5 bases; unmatched bases: 7. Germline V lookup: CDR1 SGHNT, CDR2 YYREEE (reference sequence). CDR3 length: 15 residues. In DNA form, the CDR3 reads TGTGCCAGCAGCCACGACAGGGGCCAAACCGGGGAGCTGTTTTTT. Its translation: CASSHDRGQTGELFF.

The chain is built from TRBV9 and TRBJ2-1; 7 bases are a match to TRBD2. Germline values: CDR1 SGDLS, CDR2 YYNGEE. This CDR3 contains 17 residues. Unmatched junction bases numbered 14, after V lost 4 bases and J lost 4 bases. CDR3 DNA: TGTGCCAGCAGCCCCTCTCGGGGCGGGAGTACTTACAATGAGCAGTTCTTC. It encodes CASSPSRGGSTYNEQFF. Full variable domain (missing parts from reference TRBV9 and TRBJ2-1): DSGVTQTPKHLITATGQRVTLRCSPRSGDLSVYWYQQSLDQGLQFLIQYYNGEERAKGNILERFSAQQFPDLHSELNLSSLELGDSALYFCASSPSRGGSTYNEQFFGPGTRLTVL.

The chain carries TRBV21-1 and TRBJ1-2; the D call of TRBD1 is as the table states it, not checked on the DNA. TRBV21-1 is deemed a pseudogene. The CDR3 covers 17 residues. The CDR3 sequence: CASSPSDRGYWGYGYTF. As DNA, the CDR3 is TGTGCCAGCAGCCCGTCGGACAGGGGATATTGGGGCTATGGCTACACCTTC.

For this clone: This sample includes further DNA sequences coding for the same CDR3. This chain links TRBV9 with TRBJ2-7; D is unclear. V lost 0 bases to trimming and J lost 1 base, with 11 bases between them. CDR1 SGDLS and CDR2 YYNGEE come from the germline V gene. The CDR3 has 15 residues. The CDR3 DNA reads as TGTGCCAGCAGCGTAGGGGGTGGGCAATCCTACGAGCAGTACTTC. Its protein is CASSVGGGQSYEQYF.

In its sample, this clone was seen once. This sample includes further DNA sequences coding for the same CDR3. This chain links TRBV5-1 with TRBJ2-1, with 9 bases lining up with TRBD2. V trimming: 4 bases; J trimming: 1 base; junction bases outside the gene matches: 3. Germline CDR1 reads SGHRS; CDR2 reads YFSETQ. This CDR3 comprises 15 residues. The CDR3 is CASSLSGGSYNEQFF. CDR3 nucleotide sequence: TGCGCCAGCAGCCTTAGCGGGGGTTCCTACAATGAGCAGTTCTTC.

The genes are TRBV6-1 and TRBJ2-1, with D possibly being TRBD2 (7 bases). This CDR3 region has 16 residues. Trimming took 5 bases from V and 4 from J, leaving 18 bases between them. The germline gives CDR1 MNHNS, CDR2 SASEGT. The CDR3 sequence: CASSQGGASKYNEQFF. In DNA form, the CDR3 reads TGTGCCAGCAGTCAAGGGGGGGCGTCCAAATACAATGAGCAGTTCTTC.

The rearrangement joins TRBV28 to TRBJ1-2; D is possibly TRBD1 (5 bases). The CDR3 runs 13 residues. Trimming took 3 bases from V and 5 from J, leaving 10 bases between them. Germline loops: CDR1 MDHEN, CDR2 SYDVKM. The CDR3 DNA sequence: TGTGCCAGCAGTTTTGCCAGGGCGTATGGCTACACCTTC. Its translation: CASSFARAYGYTF.

As to this clone: Within the sample, other DNA sequences also encode this same CDR3. This rearrangement joins TRBV10-1 to TRBJ2-1, with 9 bases aligning to TRBD2. The CDR3 consists of 13 residues. Germline V lookup: CDR1 WNHNN, CDR2 SYGVQD (reference sequence). V was pared by 2 bases and J by 7 bases, with 0 bases of the junction left unmatched. DNA for the CDR3: TGCGCCAGCAGTGAGAGCGGGAGGAATGAGCAGTTCTTC. Protein sequence: CASSESGRNEQFF.

This clone is a singleton in its sample. The chain joins TRBV7-2 to TRBJ2-7; TRBD2 matches 11 bases. Germline CDR1 reads SGHTA; CDR2 reads FQGNSA. The V and J ends lost 5 bases and 1 base, in that order; junction bases with no gene match: 13. CDR3 length: 18 residues. The CDR3: CASSPGVLAGGRSYEQYF. In DNA, the CDR3 is TGTGCCAGCAGCCCAGGCGTATTAGCGGGAGGGAGATCCTACGAGCAGTACTTC.

This chain joins TRBV7-2 and TRBJ2-7; possible D gene TRBD2, 5 bases. This CDR3 is 17 amino acids long. CDR1 is SGHTA and CDR2 is FQGNSA in the germline V gene. V lost 2 bases to trimming and J lost 2 bases, with 19 bases between them. In nucleotides, the CDR3 is TGTGCCAGCAGCTTACCAGGAGCGGCCCCCATACCCTACGAGCAGTACTTC. Amino acids: CASSLPGAAPIPYEQYF.

V is TRBV9 and J is TRBJ1-6, with D possibly TRBD1 on 5 matching bases. The length of the CDR3 is 15 residues. Trimming stripped 0 bases from V and 10 bases from J, with 14 bases between. Germline lookup yields CDR1 SGDLS and CDR2 YYNGEE. The CDR3 loop is CASSVGEGSGSPLHF. The CDR3 DNA reads TGTGCCAGCAGCGTAGGGGAGGGGTCGGGATCACCCCTCCACTTT.

This chain links TRBV2 with TRBJ2-7; no reliable D call. The CDR3 runs to 12 residues. CDR1 is SNHLY, CDR2 FYNNEI, per germline. Trimming removed 5 bases at V and 7 bases at J, with 12 bases between. The CDR3 nucleotides read TGTGCCAGCAGTCGCGACCCTGGGGAGCAGTACTTC. This encodes CASSRDPGEQYF.

The chain couples TRBV9 to TRBJ2-2, with D maybe TRBD1 (6 bases). CDR1 is SGDLS and CDR2 is YYNGEE in the germline V gene. The CDR3 is 15 amino acids. With 1 base removed from V and 6 bases from J, the gap between germline ends came to 13 bases. The CDR3 reads CASSVTDSLAGELFF. The CDR3 DNA is TGTGCCAGCAGCGTAACGGACAGCCTCGCCGGGGAGCTGTTTTTT.

Of note for this clone: Different DNA sequences within this sample yield the same CDR3. V usage is TRBV18 and J usage is TRBJ2-7; 9 bases agree with TRBD1. The germline CDR1 and CDR2 sequences are KGHSH and LQKENI. V lost 6 bases and J lost 2; bases outside the gene matches: 5. The CDR3 is made up of 14 amino acids. CDR3 nucleotide sequence: TGTGCCAGCTCGGCCGGGACAGGGACCTACGAGCAGTACTTC. Protein: CASSAGTGTYEQYF.

V is TRBV5-1 and J is TRBJ2-3; the match to TRBD2 covers 9 bases. The CDR3 length is 15 residues. Germline CDR1 reads SGHRS; CDR2 reads YFSETQ. J was trimmed by 4 bases and V by 2 bases; bases with no gene match: 5. The CDR3 bases are TGCGCCAGCAGCTTCACTAGCGGGCTCGCAGATACGCAGTATTTT. Protein: CASSFTSGLADTQYF.

A remark on this clone: Additional DNA sequences in this sample encode the identical CDR3. J is TRBJ1-1 and V is TRBV9; D may be TRBD1 (5 bases). The germline V and J ends were trimmed by 1 base and 4 bases, with 11 bases remaining between them. CDR3 size: 14 residues. CDR1 SGDLS and CDR2 YYNGEE come from the germline V gene. In nucleotides, the CDR3 is TGTGCCAGCAGCGTACAGGGTGGGGGCACTGAAGCTTTCTTT. Amino acid sequence: CASSVQGGGTEAFF. The variable domain in full, completed from reference TRBV9 and TRBJ1-1, reads DSGVTQTPKHLITATGQRVTLRCSPRSGDLSVYWYQQSLDQGLQFLIQYYNGEERAKGNILERFSAQQFPDLHSELNLSSLELGDSALYFCASSVQGGGTEAFFGQGTRLTVV.

This clone came up once. The chain joins TRBV25-1 to TRBJ2-1; TRBD1 matches at 8 bases. Germline V gene data show CDR1 as MGHDK and CDR2 as SYGVNS. The CDR3 contains 14 residues. With 7 bases clipped from V and 8 bases from J, the junction kept 10 bases outside the gene matches. CDR3 DNA sequence: TGTGCCAGCACCGATGACAGGGGAGGCGATGAGCAGTTCTTC. Its protein product is CASTDDRGGDEQFF.

The chain couples TRBV10-1 to TRBJ2-3; 8 positions agree with TRBD2. CDR3 size: 18 residues. J lost 5 bases, V lost 0 bases, and 13 bases had no gene match. Germline V lookup: CDR1 WNHNN, CDR2 SYGVQD (reference sequence). DNA for the CDR3: TGCGCCAGCAGTGAGTCTGTCAAGGAGAGCGGGGGCCGAGATACGCAGTATTTT. Protein: CASSESVKESGGRDTQYF.

This rearrangement joins TRBV9 to TRBJ1-6, with TRBD1 as a possible D gene (5 bases). The V gene lost 4 bases and the J gene lost 7 bases, with 15 bases spanning the gap. The V gene's germline CDR1 is SGDLS and CDR2 YYNGEE. The CDR3 has 15 residues. The CDR3, as DNA: TGTGCCAGCAGCCTTGGGGGAGAGGTAAATTCACCCCTCCACTTT. Residues: CASSLGGEVNSPLHF.